This T cell receptor beta chain was recorded in a study of shared clonotypes between healthy human individuals. Study-wide points: Shared clonotypes: 4.5% to 5% naive CD4, around 3.7% naive CD8, 2.3% memory CD4, approximately 0.37% memory CD8. The authors expected sequencing depth to affect clonotype sharing among donors.

With respect to this clone: As yet, its antigen is unknown.

V lost 10 bases to trimming and J lost 2 bases, with 14 bases between them. Germline CDR1 reads SGHNT; CDR2 reads YENEEA. The CDR3 is 14 residues long. Libraries were prepared by immunoSEQ multiplex PCR; TCRdb keeps only in-frame clonotypes and omits some of them. Of some 2,000,000 clones in the sample, 85% to 95% were seen once. The V call is TRBV11-3, the J call TRBJ2-2, with D possibly being TRBD1 (6 bases). The sequence came from a man between 18 and 35 years old in good health. The sequenced sample was naive CD4+ T cells sorted from blood. Subset described: CD45RA+ positively selected. The CDR3 sequence: CAKAAGVNTGELFF. In nucleotides, the CDR3 is TGTGCCAAAGCGGCAGGGGTTAACACCGGGGAGCTGTTTTTT.